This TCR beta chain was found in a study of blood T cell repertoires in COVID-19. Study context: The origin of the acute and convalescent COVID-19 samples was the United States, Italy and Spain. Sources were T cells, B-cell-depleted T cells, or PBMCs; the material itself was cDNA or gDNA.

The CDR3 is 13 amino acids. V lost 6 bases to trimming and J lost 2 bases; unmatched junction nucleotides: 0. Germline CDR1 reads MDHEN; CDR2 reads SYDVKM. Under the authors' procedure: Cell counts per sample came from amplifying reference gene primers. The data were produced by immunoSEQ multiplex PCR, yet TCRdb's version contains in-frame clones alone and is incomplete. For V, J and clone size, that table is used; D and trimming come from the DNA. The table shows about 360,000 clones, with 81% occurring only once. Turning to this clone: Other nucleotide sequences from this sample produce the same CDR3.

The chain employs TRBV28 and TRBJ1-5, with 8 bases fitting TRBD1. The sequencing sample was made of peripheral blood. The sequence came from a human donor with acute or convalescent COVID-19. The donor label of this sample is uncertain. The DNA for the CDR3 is TGTGCCAGCAGGACAGGGGGCAATCAGCCCCAGCATTTT. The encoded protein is CASRTGGNQPQHF.